The rows below give T cell receptor beta chains drawn from one sample of a study of blood T cell repertoires in COVID-19. Repertoires were generated with immunoSEQ multiplex PCR, while TCRdb's copy carries only in-frame clones and drops some. The sample contains over 120,000 clones, 87% of which appear only once. The source material was peripheral blood. The receptors derive from a woman in her forties or fifties with acute or convalescent COVID-19. The conserved cysteine and the conserved F or W are not part of the CDR3 here. Rows may omit the clone size; those that give it use once, few, many or a size class.

cdr3_length | j_call | v_call | clone_size | cdr3_aa
12 | TRBJ1-6 | TRBV2 | once | ASSGDRGHSPLH
14 | TRBJ2-3 | TRBV6-5 | - | ASSYGSSGGGDTQY
15 | TRBJ2-1 | TRBV6-1 | - | ASSDPSSGSSYNEQF
13 | TRBJ2-1 | TRBV10-3 | - | AISEYAGAYNEQF
10 | TRBJ1-2 | TRBV11-1 | - | ASGDRDYGYT
10 | TRBJ2-7 | TRBV6-6 | - | ASNRGLNEQY
13 | TRBJ2-2 | TRBV11-3 | - | ASSLGREGTGELF
12 | TRBJ2-7 | TRBV9 | - | ASSVVAEAYEQY
14 | TRBJ2-2 | TRBV9 | - | ASSVQGGANTGELF
14 | TRBJ2-3 | TRBV5-6 | - | ASSPNRRGGPDTQY
14 | TRBJ1-5 | TRBV4-1 | few | ASSHRVSLINQPQH
13 | TRBJ1-5 | TRBV19 | - | ASSVGTAAAMAQH
13 | TRBJ2-1 | TRBV9 | - | ASSVVRGGMNEQF
14 | TRBJ1-1 | TRBV6-5 | - | ASSYSMAKRATEAF
11 | TRBJ1-1 | TRBV29-1 | - | SVSGQENTEAF
12 | TRBJ2-1 | TRBV10-3 | - | AIKRTSQKNEQF
16 | TRBJ2-3 | TRBV19 | - | ASSATSGGAFEADTQY
11 | TRBJ2-2 | TRBV30 | - | AWRNEGRTLMF
10 | TRBJ1-2 | TRBV27 | - | ARDRVSYGYT
12 | TRBJ2-4 | TRBV5-1 | - | ASSLASTRDIQY
22 | TRBJ2-7 | TRBV21-1 | - | ASSKGGPVSVTGLAVVVSYEQY
12 | TRBJ2-7 | TRBV15 | - | ATSSVGQAYEQY
11 | TRBJ2-2 | TRBV27 | once | ASSSYSTGELF
10 | TRBJ1-2 | TRBV12-3/TRBV12-4 | - | ASSRDRGQHT
12 | TRBJ2-7 | TRBV3-1/TRBV3-2 | - | ASGRLAENYEQY
13 | TRBJ2-2 | TRBV6-2/TRBV6-3 | - | ASSGLADDTGELF
12 | TRBJ1-1 | TRBV5-1 | - | ASSEGLLNTEAF
14 | TRBJ2-5 | TRBV19 | - | ASSMGGVLSRETQY
11 | TRBJ2-7 | TRBV4-2 | once | ASSQGVRYEQY
10 | TRBJ1-1 | TRBV7-9 | once | ASMGARTEAF
12 | TRBJ2-3 | TRBV30 | - | AWSVRQGADTQY
13 | TRBJ1-1 | TRBV28 | - | ASSLQGSPRFEAF
12 | TRBJ2-3 | TRBV5-1 | - | ASSLTTETDTQY
11 | TRBJ1-2 | TRBV19 | - | ASKDPSNYGYT
13 | TRBJ2-7 | TRBV28 | - | ASSVPRDSSYEQY
12 | TRBJ1-6 | TRBV5-6 | - | ASSLGRGDSPLH
13 | TRBJ1-5 | TRBV5-6 | - | ASSLRGPGNQPQH
15 | TRBJ1-5 | TRBV5-1 | - | ASSLEVTGLRFQPQH
13 | TRBJ2-7 | TRBV12-5 | - | ASASPSGRAGEQY
12 | TRBJ2-4 | TRBV5-4 | - | ASSSGTGGDIQY
14 | TRBJ2-1 | TRBV6-5 | - | ASSSLTGGFIYEQF
12 | TRBJ2-1 | TRBV5-6 | - | ASSSGTGFHEQF
15 | TRBJ2-4 | TRBV10-1 | - | ASSETGEDGPKNIQY
12 | TRBJ1-3 | TRBV11-2 | - | ASSSGLGTRTIY
12 | TRBJ2-5 | TRBV7-9 | - | ASSPSTGRETQY
14 | TRBJ2-3 | TRBV19 | - | ASSPSGGGRADTQY
12 | TRBJ2-3 | TRBV5-1 | once | ASSPGTAADTQY
13 | TRBJ2-5 | TRBV11-2 | once | ASSLQGSIEETQY
16 | TRBJ2-2 | TRBV24-1 | - | ATRDSGQGLSNTGELF
12 | TRBJ1-2 | TRBV7-9 | - | ASSLTASNYGYT
14 | TRBJ2-2 | TRBV5-1 | - | ASSLGLAGVSGELF
13 | TRBJ1-5 | TRBV5-1 | - | ASSLGQGGSQPQH
13 | TRBJ1-1 | TRBV19 | once | ASSTGAGRNTEAF
13 | TRBJ1-5 | TRBV28 | - | ASRHGEAGNQPQH
13 | TRBJ1-5 | TRBV6-5 | - | ASSYNGQSNQPQH
13 | TRBJ2-7 | TRBV6-5 | - | ASRTMEGVSYEQY
13 | TRBJ1-4 | TRBV20-1 | - | SASSDISTNEKLF
12 | TRBJ1-5 | TRBV19 | - | ATRFDSLNQPQH
16 | TRBJ2-6 | TRBV18 | - | ASSPAGRVDSGANVLT
13 | TRBJ2-1 | TRBV4-2 | - | ASSDGLAPLREQF